The clone carrying this T cell receptor beta chain was detected a few times. Its antigen remains unknown. At one boundary the junction diverges from the germline segment, which might be a read error. The length of the CDR3 is 12 residues. Germline V CDR1 and CDR2: SGHRS, YFSETQ. This record comes from a study of blood T cells in healthy people across ages. Then a second PCR, running about 6 to 11 cycles, was carried out with a sample-barcoded 5' primer and a J-beta primer mix. TCRdb passed the 5' RACE reads through MiXCR, listing each CDR3 protein once. The sample shows about 590,000 distinct CDR3 sequences, about 30% of them seen only once. Overall study results and limits: When set beside aged donors, long-lived donors presented more naive CD4+ cells and higher diversity. A conclusive naive versus antigen-experienced comparison was prevented by the unsorted PBMCs. Age advanced and TCR beta diversity per million T cells fell, roughly linearly.

This sequence joins TRBV5-1 and TRBJ1-2, with D unresolved. Sequenced sample: blood. This clonotype was obtained from an elderly woman in good health. The CDR3 here is CASSLSNYGCTF. For the CDR3, the DNA is TGCGCCAGCAGCTTGAGTAACTATGGCTGCACCTTC.